This T cell receptor (beta chain) was documented in a study of cytomegalovirus exposure and HLA in healthy donors. Study-level information: There were 75 million to 95 million unique TCRs (from HLA-typed donors) in an early data release.

V was clipped by 6 bases and J by 1 base, with 8 bases between them. The germline CDR1 and CDR2 sequences are MDHEN and SYDVKM. The CDR3 runs 13 residues. The PCR used 60 Vbeta and 13 Jbeta primers. Using immunoSEQ multiplex PCR, the repertoire was profiled, and TCRdb retains in-frame clones only, with some absent. The data contain 75,000 to 80,000 clones, around two thirds of them seen just once; the ten biggest clones take up roughly 5%. The genes are TRBV28 and TRBJ2-3, with D perhaps TRBD1 (6 bases). Sequencing input: PBMCs. The receptor's source is a man in his fifties or sixties in good health and CMV-seropositive. This CDR3 reads CASSRGGTDTQYF. The CDR3 coding sequence is TGTGCCAGCAGCAGGGGAGGCACAGATACGCAGTATTTT.